Each of the 4 T cell receptor beta chains below was sequenced from the same sample in a study of cytomegalovirus exposure and HLA in healthy donors. TCRdb's table, derived via immunoSEQ multiplex PCR, lists solely in-frame clones and lacks some. The top ten hold around 1.3% of the sample, which has about 240,000 clones, around 87% seen once. The sample taken for sequencing was PBMCs. Receptors originate from a woman aged 25 to 45 in good health and CMV-seropositive.

The chain uses TRBV29-1 and TRBJ1-5; D not resolved. The CDR3 loop spans 12 amino acids. Trimming removed 4 bases at V and 3 bases at J, with 7 bases between. The germline CDR1 and CDR2 sequences are SQVTM and ANQGSEA. The CDR3 DNA is TGCAGCGTTGGGGCCAACAATCAGCCCCAGCATTTT. Translated, it gives CSVGANNQPQHF.

A note on this clone: Because the CDR3's place on the DNA is in doubt, the DNA is left out and the CDR3 is given as listed by TCRdb. The CDR3 loop reads CASSSSTGAGEQFF. The rearrangement links TRBV28 to TRBJ2-1; the table's D call TRBD1 went unverified against the DNA. The CDR3 spans 14 residues, counting both ends. Germline V CDR1 and CDR2: MDHEN, SYDVKM.

J is TRBJ1-4 and V is TRBV6-5; D not resolved. The CDR3 has 13 amino acids. The V end lost 10 bases, the J end lost 8 bases, and 17 bases lay between the germline ends. Germline V gene data show CDR1 as MNHEY and CDR2 as SVGAGI. This chain's CDR3 is CATGLGGPEKLFF. CDR3 DNA: TGTGCCACCGGGCTAGGAGGGCCAGAAAAACTGTTTTTT.

A few counts support this clone. This sequence joins TRBV28 and TRBJ2-1; maybe TRBD1 (6 bases). V was pared by 2 bases and J by 10 bases, with 15 bases between. CDR3 length equals 14 residues. Germline loops: CDR1 MDHEN, CDR2 SYDVKM. This chain's CDR3 is CASSLLDSRGEQFF. The CDR3 nucleotides read TGTGCCAGCAGTTTACTGGACAGCCGGGGCGAGCAGTTCTTC.